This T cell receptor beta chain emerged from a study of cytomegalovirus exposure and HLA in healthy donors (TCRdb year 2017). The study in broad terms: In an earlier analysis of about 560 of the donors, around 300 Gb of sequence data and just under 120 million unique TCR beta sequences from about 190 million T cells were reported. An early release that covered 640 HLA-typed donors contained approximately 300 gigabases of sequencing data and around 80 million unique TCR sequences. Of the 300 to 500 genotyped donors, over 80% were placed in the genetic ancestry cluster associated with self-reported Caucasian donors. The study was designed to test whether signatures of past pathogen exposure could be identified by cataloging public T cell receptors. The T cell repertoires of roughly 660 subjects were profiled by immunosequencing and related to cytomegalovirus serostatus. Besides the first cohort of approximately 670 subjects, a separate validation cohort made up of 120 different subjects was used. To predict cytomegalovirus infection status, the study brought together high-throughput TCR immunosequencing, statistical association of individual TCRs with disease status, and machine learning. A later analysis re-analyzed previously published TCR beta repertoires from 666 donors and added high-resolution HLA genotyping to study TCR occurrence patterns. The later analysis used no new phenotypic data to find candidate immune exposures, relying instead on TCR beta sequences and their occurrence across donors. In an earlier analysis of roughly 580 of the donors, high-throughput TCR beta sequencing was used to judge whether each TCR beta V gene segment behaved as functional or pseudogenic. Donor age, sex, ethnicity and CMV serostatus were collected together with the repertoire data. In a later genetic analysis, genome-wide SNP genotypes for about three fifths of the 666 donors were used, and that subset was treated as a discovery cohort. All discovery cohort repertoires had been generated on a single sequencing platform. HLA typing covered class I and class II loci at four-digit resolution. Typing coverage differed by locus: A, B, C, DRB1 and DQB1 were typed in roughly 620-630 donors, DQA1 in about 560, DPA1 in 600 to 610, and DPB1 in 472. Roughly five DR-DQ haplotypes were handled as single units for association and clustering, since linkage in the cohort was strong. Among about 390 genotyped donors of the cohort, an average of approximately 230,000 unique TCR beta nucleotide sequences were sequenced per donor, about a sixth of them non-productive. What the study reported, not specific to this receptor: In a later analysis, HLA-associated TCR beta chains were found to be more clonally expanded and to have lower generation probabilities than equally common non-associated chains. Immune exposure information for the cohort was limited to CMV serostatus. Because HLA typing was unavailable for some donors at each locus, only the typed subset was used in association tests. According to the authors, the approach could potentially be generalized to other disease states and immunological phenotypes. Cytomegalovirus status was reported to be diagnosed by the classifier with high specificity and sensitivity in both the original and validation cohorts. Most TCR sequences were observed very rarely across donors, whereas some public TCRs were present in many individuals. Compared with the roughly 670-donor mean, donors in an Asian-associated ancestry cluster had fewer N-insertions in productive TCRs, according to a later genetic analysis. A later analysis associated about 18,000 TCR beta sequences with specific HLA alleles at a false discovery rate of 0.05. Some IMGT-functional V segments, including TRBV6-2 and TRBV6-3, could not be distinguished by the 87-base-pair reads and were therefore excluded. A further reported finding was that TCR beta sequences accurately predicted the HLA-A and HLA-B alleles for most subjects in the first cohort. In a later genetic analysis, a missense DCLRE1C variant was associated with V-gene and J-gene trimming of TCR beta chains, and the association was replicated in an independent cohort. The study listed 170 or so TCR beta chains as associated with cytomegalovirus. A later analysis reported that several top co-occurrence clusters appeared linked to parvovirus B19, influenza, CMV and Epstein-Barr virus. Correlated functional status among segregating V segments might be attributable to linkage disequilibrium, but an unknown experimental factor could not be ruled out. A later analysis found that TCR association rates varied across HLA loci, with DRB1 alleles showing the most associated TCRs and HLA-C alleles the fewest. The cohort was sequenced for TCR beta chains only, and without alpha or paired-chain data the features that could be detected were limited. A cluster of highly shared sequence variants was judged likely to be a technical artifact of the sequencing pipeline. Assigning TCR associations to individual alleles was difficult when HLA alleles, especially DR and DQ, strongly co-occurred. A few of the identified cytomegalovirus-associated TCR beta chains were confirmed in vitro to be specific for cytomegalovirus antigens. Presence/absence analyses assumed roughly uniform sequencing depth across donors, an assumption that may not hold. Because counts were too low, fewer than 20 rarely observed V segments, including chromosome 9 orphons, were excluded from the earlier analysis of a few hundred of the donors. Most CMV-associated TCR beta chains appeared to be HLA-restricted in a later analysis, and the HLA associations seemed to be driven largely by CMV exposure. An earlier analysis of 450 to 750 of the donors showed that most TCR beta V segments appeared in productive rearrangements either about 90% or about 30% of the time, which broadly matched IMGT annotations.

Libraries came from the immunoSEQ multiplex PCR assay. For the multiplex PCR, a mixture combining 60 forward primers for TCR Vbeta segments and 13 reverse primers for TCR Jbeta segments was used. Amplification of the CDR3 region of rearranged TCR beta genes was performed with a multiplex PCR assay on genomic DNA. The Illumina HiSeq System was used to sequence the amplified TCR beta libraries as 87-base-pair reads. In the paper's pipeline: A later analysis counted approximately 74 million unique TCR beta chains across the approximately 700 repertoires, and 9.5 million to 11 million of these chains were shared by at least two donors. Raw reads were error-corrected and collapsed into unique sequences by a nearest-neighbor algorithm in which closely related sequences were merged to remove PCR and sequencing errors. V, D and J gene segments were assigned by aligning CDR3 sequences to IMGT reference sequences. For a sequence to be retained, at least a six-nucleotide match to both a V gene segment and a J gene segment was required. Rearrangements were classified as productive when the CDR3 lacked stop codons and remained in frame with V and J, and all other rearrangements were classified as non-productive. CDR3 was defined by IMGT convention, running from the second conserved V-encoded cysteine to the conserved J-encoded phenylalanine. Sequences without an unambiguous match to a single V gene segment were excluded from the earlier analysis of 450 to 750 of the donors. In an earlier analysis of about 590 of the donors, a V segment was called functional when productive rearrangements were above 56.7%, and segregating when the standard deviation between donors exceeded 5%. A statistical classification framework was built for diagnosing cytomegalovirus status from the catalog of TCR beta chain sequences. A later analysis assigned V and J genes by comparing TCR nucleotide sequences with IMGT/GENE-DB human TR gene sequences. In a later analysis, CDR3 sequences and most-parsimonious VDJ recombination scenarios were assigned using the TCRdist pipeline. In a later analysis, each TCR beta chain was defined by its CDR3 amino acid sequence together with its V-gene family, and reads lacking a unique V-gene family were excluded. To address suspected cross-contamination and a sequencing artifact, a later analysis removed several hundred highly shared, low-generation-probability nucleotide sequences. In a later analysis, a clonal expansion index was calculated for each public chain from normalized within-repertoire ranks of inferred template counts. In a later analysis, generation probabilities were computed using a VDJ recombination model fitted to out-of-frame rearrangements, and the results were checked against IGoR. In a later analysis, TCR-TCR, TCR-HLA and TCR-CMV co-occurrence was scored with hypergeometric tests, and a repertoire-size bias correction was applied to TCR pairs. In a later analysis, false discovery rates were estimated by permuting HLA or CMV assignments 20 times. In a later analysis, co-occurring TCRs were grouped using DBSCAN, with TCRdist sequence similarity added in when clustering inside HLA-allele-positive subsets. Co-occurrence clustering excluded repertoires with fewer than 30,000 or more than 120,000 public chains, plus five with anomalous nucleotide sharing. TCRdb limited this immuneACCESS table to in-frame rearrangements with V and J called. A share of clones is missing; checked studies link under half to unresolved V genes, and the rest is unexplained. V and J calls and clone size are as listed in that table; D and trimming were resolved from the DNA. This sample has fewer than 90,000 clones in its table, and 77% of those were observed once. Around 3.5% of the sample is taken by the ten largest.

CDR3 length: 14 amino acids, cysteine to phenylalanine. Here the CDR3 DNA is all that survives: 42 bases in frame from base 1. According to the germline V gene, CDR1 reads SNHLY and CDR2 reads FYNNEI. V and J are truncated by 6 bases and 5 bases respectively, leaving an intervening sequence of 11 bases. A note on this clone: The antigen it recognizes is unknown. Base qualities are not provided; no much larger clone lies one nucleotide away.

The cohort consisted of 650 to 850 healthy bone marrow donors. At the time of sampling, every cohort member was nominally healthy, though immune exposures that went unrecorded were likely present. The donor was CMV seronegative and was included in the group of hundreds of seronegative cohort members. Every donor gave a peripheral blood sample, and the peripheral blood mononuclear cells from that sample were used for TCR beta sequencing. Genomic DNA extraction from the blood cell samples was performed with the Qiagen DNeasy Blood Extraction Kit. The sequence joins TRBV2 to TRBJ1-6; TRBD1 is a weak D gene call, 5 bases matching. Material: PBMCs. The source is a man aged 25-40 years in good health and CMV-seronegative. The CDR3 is CASRRQSDNSPLHF. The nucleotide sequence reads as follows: TGTGCCAGCAGAAGACAGTCAGATAATTCACCCCTCCACTTT.